This T cell receptor beta chain was identified during a study of radiotherapy plus CTLA-4 blockade in lung cancer listed by TCRdb under 2018. Describing the broader study: Objective responses were observed in 18% of enrolled patients, and disease control was achieved in approximately 29%.

The junction shows trimming of 10 bases on V and 4 bases on J, plus 13 bases between the germline ends. CDR1 and CDR2, looked up from the germline V gene, are MNHNS and SASEGT. From cysteine to phenylalanine, the CDR3 is 12 amino acids long. Of the read, only the CDR3 DNA is kept; its 36 bases are in frame from base 1. Findings and caveats that apply to the study as a whole: After treatment with radiotherapy and ipilimumab, TCR clones that originated in tumors expanded in peripheral blood. Early dynamic changes in blood T cell clones, together with increased serum interferon-beta after radiation, were reported as the strongest predictors of response.

This clone appeared a single time. Which antigen it targets is not known. Per-base qualities were not stored, and no clone one base away is much larger. Library creation used the immunoSEQ multiplex PCR assay. The source is immuneACCESS, and TCRdb retained only in-frame sequences with V and J called. Part of the clones is not carried over; for the studies checked, unresolved V genes explain less than half of this, and the remainder is unexplained. This sample lists over 85,000 clones; approximately 80% were detected once. The ten largest clones add up to roughly 24% of the sample. In this study, focal radiation therapy paired with CTLA-4 blockade (ipilimumab) was tested in patients who had chemo-refractory metastatic non-small-cell lung cancer.

The sequence came from a human donor with non-small cell lung cancer that progressed on radiotherapy plus ipilimumab. The chain links TRBV6-1 with TRBJ1-2, with the D gene not clear enough to name. This material consisted of peripheral blood, taken from a patient treated with radiotherapy plus ipilimumab. The CDR3 protein sequence reads: CATRVGVYGYTF. The sequenced DNA is TGTGCCACCCGCGTAGGCGTCTATGGCTACACCTTC.